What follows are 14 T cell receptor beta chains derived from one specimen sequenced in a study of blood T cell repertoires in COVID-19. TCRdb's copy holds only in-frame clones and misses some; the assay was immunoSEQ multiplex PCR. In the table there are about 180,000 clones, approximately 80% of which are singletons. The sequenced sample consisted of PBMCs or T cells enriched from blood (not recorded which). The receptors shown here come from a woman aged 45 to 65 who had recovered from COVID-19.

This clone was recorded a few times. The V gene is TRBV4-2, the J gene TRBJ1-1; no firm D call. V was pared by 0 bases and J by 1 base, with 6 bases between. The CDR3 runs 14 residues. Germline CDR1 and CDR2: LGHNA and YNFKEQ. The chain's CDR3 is CASSQERQNTEAFF. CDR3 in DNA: TGTGCCAGCAGCCAAGAGCGTCAGAACACTGAAGCTTTCTTT.

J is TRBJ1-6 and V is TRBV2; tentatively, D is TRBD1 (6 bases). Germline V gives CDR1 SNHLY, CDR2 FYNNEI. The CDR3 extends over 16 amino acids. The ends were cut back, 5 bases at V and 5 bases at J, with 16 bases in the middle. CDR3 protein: CASSRYDRRNNSPLHF. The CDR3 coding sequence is TGTGCCAGCAGTCGTTACGACAGGAGAAATAATTCACCCCTCCACTTT.

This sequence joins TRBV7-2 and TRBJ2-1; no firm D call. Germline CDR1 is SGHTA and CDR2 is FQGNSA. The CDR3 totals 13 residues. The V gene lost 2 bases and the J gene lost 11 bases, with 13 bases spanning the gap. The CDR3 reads CASSLPVYGQQFF. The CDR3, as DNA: TGTGCCAGCAGCTTACCCGTGTACGGTCAGCAGTTCTTC. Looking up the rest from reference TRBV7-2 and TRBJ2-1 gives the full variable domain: GAGVSQSPSNKVTEKGKDVELRCDPISGHTALYWYRQSLGQGLEFLIYFQGNSAPDKSGLPSDRFSAERTGGSVSTLTIQRTQQEDSAVYLCASSLPVYGQQFFGPGTRLTVL.

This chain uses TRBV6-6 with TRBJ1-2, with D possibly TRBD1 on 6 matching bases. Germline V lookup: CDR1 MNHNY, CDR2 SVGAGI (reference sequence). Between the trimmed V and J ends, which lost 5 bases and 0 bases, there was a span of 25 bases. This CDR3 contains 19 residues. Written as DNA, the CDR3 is TGTGCCAGCAGTCGCCAGATACACCGTAGGGACACGGCTAACTATGGCTACACCTTC. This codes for CASSRQIHRRDTANYGYTF.

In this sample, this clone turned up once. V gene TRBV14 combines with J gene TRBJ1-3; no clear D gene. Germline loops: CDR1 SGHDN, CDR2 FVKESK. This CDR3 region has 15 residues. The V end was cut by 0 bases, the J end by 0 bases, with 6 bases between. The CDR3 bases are TGTGCCAGCAGCCAAGATGGGAGCTCTGGAAACACCATATATTTT. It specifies CASSQDGSSGNTIYF.

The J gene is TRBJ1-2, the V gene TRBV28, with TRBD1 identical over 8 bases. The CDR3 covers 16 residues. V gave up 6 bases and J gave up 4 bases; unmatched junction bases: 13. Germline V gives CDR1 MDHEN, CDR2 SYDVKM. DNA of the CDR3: TGTGCCAGCAGGGGGGACAGGTGGGGCTCAGGCTATGGCTACACCTTC. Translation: CASRGDRWGSGYGYTF.

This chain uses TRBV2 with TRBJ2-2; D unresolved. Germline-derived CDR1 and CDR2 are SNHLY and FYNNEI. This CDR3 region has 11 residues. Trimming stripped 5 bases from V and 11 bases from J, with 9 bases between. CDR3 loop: CASSSYLELFF. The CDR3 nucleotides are TGTGCCAGCAGTTCTTACTTAGAGCTGTTTTTT.

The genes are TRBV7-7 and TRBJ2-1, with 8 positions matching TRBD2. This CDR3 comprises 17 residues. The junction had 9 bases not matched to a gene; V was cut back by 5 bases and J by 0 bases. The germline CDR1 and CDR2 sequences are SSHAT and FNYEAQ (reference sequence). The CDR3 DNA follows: TGTGCCAGCAGCCCGGGGGGGCCCACCAGCTCCTACAATGAGCAGTTCTTC. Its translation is CASSPGGPTSSYNEQFF.

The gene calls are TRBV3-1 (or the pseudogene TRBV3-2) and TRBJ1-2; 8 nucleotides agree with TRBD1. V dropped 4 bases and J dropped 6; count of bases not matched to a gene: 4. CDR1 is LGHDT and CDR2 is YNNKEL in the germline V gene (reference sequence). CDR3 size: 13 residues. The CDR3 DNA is TGTGCCAGCAGCCGAAACAGGGGGGATGGCTACACCTTC. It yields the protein CASSRNRGDGYTF.

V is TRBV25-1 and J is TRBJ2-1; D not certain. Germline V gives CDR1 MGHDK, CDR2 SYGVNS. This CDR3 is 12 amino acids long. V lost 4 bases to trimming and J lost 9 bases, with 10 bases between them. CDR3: CASSASSVEQFF. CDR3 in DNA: TGTGCCAGCAGTGCTTCTAGTGTTGAGCAGTTCTTC.

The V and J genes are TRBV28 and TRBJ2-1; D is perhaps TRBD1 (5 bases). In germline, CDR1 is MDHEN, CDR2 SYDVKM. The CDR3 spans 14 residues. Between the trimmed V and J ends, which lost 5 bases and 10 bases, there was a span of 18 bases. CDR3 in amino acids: CASSISPTVSEQFF. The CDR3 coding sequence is TGTGCCAGCAGTATTTCCCCGACAGTGTCCGAGCAGTTCTTC.

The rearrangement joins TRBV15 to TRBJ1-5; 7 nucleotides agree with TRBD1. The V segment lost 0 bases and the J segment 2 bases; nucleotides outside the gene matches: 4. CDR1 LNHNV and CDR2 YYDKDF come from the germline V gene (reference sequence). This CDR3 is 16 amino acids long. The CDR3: CATSRDHTGGNQPQHF. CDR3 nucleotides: TGTGCCACCAGCAGAGATCATACAGGGGGCAATCAGCCCCAGCATTTT.

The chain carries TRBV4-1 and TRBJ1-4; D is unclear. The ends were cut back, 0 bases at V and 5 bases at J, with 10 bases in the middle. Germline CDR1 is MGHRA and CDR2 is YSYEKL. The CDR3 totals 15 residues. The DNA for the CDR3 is TGCGCCAGCAGCCAAGATCGGCGGGAGAATGAAAAACTGTTTTTT. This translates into CASSQDRRENEKLFF.

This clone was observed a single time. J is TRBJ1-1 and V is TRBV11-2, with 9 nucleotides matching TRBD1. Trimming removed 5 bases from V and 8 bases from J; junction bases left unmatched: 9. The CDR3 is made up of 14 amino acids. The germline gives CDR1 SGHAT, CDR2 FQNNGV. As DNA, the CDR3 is TGTGCCAGCAGCCCTCTACAGGGGGCCTCGGAAGCTTTCTTT. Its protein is CASSPLQGASEAFF.